This TCR beta chain was sequenced during a study of control samples from healthy donors and cancer patients. The CDR3 covers 16 residues. J was trimmed by 0 bases and V by 3 bases; bases with no gene match: 3. CDR1 is LNHDA, CDR2 SQIVND, per germline (reference sequence). This table comes from immunoSEQ multiplex PCR, and its TCRdb copy is limited to in-frame clones, with some not included. The sample carries tens of thousands of clones, 83% recorded once. The chain has TRBV19 and TRBJ2-2, with 8 bases identical to TRBD2. The sequence was obtained from a man aged 55 to 70 in good health. Sequences were obtained from blood. The CDR3 protein is CASSIGGAANTGELFF. The DNA for the CDR3 is TGTGCCAGTAGTATCGGGGGGGCAGCGAACACCGGGGAGCTGTTTTTT. Full variable domain (rest looked up from reference TRBV19 and TRBJ2-2): DGGITQSPKYLFRKEGQNVTLSCEQNLNHDAMYWYRQDPGQGLRLIYYSQIVNDFQKGDIAEGYSVSREKKESFPLTVTSAQKNPTAFYLCASSIGGAANTGELFFGEGSRLTVL.